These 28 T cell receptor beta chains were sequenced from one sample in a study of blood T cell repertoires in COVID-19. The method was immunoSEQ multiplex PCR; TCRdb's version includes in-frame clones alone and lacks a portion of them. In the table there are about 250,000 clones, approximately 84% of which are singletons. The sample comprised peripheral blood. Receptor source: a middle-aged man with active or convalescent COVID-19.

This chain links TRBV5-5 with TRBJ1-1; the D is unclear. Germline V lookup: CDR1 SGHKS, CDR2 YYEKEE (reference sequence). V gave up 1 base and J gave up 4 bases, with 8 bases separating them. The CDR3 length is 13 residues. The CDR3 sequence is CASSLLLGTEAFF. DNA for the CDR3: TGTGCCAGCAGCTTGTTGCTCGGCACTGAAGCTTTCTTT. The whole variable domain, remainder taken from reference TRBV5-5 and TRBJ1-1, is DAGVTQSPTHLIKTRGQQVTLRCSPISGHKSVSWYQQVLGQGPQFIFQYYEKEERGRGNFPDRFSARQFPNYSSELNVNALLLGDSALYLCASSLLLGTEAFFGQGTRLTVV.

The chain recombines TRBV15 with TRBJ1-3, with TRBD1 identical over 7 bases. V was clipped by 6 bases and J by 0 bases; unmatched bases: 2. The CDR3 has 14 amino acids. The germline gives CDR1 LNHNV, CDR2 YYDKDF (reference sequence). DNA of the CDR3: TGTGCCACCAGGACAGGGTTCTCTGGAAACACCATATATTTT. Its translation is CATRTGFSGNTIYF.

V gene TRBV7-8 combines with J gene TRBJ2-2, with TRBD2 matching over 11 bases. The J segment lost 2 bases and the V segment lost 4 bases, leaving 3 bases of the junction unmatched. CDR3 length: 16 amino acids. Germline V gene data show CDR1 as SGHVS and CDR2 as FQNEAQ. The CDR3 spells CASSSLAGGNTGELFF. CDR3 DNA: TGTGCCAGCAGCTCCCTAGCGGGGGGCAACACCGGGGAGCTGTTTTTT.

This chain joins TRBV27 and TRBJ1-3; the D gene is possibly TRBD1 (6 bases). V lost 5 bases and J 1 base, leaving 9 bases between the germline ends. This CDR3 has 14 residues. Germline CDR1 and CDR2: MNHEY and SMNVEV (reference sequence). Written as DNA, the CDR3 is TGTGCCAGCAGTGTTCAGGGGTCTGGAAACACCATATATTTT. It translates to CASSVQGSGNTIYF.

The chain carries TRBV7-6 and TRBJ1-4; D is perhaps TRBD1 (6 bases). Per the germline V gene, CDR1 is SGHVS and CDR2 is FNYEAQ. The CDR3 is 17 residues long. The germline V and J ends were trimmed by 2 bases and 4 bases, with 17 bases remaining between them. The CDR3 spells CASSLKAPGQSNEKLFF. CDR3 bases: TGTGCCAGCAGCTTAAAGGCCCCGGGACAAAGTAATGAAAAACTGTTTTTT.

CDR3 amino acids: CASSPGLVPGEQYF. In DNA form, the CDR3 reads TGTGCCAGCAGCCCTGGACTAGTGCCAGGGGAGCAGTACTTC. The rearrangement joins TRBV3-1 (or the pseudogene TRBV3-2) to TRBJ2-7; 7 nucleotides align to TRBD2. The CDR3 has 14 residues. Germline assignment: CDR1 LGHDT and CDR2 YNNKEL (reference sequence). Trimming at V came to 4 bases and at J to 7 bases, leaving 10 bases not matched to a gene.

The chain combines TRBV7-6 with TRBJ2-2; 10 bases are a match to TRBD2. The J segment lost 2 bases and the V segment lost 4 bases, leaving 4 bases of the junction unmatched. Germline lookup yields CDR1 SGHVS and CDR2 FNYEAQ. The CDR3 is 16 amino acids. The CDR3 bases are TGTGCCAGCAGCTCACTAGCGGGGCCAAACACCGGGGAGCTGTTTTTT. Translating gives CASSSLAGPNTGELFF.

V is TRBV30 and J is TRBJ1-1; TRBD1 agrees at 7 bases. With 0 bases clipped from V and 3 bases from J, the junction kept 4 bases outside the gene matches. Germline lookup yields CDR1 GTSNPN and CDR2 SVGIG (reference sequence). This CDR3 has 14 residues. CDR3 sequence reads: CAWSVLQGDTEAFF. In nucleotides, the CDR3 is TGTGCCTGGAGTGTTTTGCAGGGGGACACTGAAGCTTTCTTT.

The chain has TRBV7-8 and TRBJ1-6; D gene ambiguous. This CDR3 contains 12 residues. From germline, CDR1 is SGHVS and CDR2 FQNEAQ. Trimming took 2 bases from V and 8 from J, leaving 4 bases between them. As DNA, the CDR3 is TGTGCCAGCAGCTTAACAGATTCACCCCTCCACTTT. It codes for CASSLTDSPLHF.

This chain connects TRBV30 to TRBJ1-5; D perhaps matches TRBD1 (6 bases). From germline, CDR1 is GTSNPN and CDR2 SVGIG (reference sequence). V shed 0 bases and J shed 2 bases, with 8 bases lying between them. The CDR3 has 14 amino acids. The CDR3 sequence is CAWSVPGGNQPQHF. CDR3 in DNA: TGTGCCTGGAGTGTCCCAGGGGGCAATCAGCCCCAGCATTTT.

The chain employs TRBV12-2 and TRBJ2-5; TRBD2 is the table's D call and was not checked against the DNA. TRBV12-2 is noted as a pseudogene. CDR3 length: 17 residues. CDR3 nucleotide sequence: TGTGCAAGTCGCTTAGAAGTAGCGGGGACCCCACAAGAGACCCAGTACTTC. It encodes CASRLEVAGTPQETQYF.

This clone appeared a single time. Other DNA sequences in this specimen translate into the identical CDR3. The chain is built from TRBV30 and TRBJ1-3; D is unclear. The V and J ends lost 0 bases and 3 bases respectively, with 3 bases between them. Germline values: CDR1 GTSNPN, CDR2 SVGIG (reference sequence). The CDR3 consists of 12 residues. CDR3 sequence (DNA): TGTGCCTGGAGTGTACTTGGAAACACCATATATTTT. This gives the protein CAWSVLGNTIYF.

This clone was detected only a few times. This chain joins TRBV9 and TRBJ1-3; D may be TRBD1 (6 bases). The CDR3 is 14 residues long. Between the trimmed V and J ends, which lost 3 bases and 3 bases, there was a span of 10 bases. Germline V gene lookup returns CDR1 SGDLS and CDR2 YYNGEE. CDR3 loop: CASSATGRGNTIYF. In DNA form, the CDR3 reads TGTGCCAGCAGCGCCACAGGGCGTGGAAACACCATATATTTT.

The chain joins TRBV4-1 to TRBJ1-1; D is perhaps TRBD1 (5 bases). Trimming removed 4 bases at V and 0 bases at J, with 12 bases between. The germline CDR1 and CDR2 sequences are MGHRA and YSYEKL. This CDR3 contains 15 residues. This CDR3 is CASSPRGDLNTEAFF. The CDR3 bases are TGCGCCAGCAGCCCGCGGGGGGACCTGAACACTGAAGCTTTCTTT.

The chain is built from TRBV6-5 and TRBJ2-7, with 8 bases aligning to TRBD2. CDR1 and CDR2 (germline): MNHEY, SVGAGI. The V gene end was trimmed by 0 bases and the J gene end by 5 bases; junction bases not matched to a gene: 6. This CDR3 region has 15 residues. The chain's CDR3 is CASSYSGGVSHEQYF. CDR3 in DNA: TGTGCCAGCAGTTACTCCGGGGGGGTTAGCCACGAGCAGTACTTC.

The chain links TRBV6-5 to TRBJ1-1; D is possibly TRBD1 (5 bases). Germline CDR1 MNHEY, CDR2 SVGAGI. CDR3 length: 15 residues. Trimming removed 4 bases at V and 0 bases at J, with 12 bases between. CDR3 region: CASSSRTSVNTEAFF. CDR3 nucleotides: TGTGCCAGCAGTTCCCGGACAAGTGTGAACACTGAAGCTTTCTTT.

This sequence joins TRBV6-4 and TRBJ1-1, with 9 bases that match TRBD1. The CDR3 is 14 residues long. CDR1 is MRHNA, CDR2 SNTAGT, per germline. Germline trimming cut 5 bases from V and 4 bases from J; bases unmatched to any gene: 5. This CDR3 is CASSPDRGSTEAFF. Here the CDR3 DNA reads TGTGCCAGCAGTCCGGACAGGGGAAGCACTGAAGCTTTCTTT.

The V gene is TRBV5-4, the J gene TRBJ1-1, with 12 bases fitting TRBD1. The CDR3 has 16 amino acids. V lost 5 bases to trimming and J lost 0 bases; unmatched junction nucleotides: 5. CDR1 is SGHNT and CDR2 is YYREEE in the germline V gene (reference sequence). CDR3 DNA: TGTGCCAGCAGACGGGACAGGGGGCGGGTGAACACTGAAGCTTTCTTT. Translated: CASRRDRGRVNTEAFF.

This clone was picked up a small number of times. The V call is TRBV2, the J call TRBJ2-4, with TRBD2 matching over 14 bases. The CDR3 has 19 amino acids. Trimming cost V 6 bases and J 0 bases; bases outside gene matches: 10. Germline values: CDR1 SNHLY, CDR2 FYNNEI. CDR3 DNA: TGTGCCAGCAGAAAAGGACTAGCGGGGGGCACTATAGCCAAAAACATTCAGTACTTC. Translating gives CASRKGLAGGTIAKNIQYF.

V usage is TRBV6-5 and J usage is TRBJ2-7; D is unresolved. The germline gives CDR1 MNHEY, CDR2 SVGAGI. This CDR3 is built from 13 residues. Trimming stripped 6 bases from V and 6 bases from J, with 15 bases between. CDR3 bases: TGTGCCAGCAGGTCGACATCGTCCGGCGAGCAGTACTTC. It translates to CASRSTSSGEQYF.

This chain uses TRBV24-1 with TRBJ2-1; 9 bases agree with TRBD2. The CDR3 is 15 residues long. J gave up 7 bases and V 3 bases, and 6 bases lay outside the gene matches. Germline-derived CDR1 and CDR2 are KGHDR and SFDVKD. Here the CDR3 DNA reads TGTGCCACCAGTGATCCCGCGGGGGGGCTAAATGAGCAGTTCTTC. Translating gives CATSDPAGGLNEQFF.

Written as DNA, the CDR3 is TGTGCCAGCAGCCCCGCCCGGGGGGGCAACACCGGGGAGCTGTTTTTT. Its translation is CASSPARGGNTGELFF. The rearrangement joins TRBV3-1 (or the pseudogene TRBV3-2) to TRBJ2-2, with 8 nucleotides matching TRBD2. V lost 4 bases to trimming and J lost 2 bases; unmatched junction nucleotides: 6. Looked up from germline, CDR1 is LGHDT and CDR2 is YNNKEL (reference sequence). The CDR3 extends over 16 amino acids.

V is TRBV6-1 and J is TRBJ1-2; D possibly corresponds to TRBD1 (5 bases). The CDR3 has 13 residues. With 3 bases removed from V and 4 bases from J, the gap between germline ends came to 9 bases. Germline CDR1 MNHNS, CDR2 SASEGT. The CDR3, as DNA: TGTGCCAGCAGTGAGGGCAGGGTCTATGGCTACACCTTC. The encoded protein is CASSEGRVYGYTF.

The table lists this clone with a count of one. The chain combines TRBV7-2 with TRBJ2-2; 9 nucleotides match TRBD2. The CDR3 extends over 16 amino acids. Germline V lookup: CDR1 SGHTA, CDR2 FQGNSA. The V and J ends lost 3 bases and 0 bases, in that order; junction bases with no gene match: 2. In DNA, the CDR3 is TGTGCCAGCAGCTTTGCGGGGGGGACGAACACCGGGGAGCTGTTTTTT. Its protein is CASSFAGGTNTGELFF. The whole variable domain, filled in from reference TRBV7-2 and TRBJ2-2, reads GAGVSQSPSNKVTEKGKDVELRCDPISGHTALYWYRQSLGQGLEFLIYFQGNSAPDKSGLPSDRFSAERTGGSVSTLTIQRTQQEDSAVYLCASSFAGGTNTGELFFGEGSRLTVL.

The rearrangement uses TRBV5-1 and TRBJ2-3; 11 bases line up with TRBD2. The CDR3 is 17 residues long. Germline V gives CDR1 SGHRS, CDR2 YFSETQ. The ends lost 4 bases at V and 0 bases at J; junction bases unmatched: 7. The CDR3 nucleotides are TGCGCCAGCAGCCGGGAGCCTAGCGGGGGGAGCACAGATACGCAGTATTTT. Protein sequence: CASSREPSGGSTDTQYF.

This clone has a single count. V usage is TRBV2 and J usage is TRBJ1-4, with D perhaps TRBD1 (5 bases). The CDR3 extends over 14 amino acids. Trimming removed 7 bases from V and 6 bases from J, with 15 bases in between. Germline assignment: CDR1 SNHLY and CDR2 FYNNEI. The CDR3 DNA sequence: TGTGCCAGCAAAACGGCCCCGGGGGATGAAAAACTGTTTTTT. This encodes CASKTAPGDEKLFF.

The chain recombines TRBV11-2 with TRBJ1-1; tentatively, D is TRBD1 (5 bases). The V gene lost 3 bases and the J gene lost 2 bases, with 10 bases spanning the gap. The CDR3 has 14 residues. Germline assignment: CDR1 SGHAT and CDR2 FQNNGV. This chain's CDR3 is CASSLGGPNTEAFF. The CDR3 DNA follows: TGTGCCAGCAGCTTGGGGGGACCTAACACTGAAGCTTTCTTT.

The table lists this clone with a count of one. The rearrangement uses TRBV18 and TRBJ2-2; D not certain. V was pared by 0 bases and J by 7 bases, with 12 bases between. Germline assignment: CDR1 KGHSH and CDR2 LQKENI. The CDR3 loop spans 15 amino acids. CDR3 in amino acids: CASSPPSQYNGELFF. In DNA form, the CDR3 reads TGTGCCAGCTCACCACCAAGTCAGTATAACGGGGAGCTGTTTTTT. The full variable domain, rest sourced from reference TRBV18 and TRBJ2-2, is NAGVMQNPRHLVRRRGQEARLRCSPMKGHSHVYWYRQLPEEGLKFMVYLQKENIIDESGMPKERFSAEFPKEGPSILRIQQVVRGDSAAYFCASSPPSQYNGELFFGEGSRLTVL.